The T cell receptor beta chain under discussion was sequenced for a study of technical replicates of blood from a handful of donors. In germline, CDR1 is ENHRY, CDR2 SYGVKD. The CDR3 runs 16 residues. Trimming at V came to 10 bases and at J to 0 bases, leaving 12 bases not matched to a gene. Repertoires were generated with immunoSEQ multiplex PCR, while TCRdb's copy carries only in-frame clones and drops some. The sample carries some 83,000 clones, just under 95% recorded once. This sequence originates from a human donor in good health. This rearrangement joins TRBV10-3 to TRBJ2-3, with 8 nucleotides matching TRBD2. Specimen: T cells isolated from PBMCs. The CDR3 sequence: CATGPSSGSSTDTQYF. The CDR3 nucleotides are TGTGCCACAGGACCATCTAGCGGGTCTAGCACAGATACGCAGTATTTT.